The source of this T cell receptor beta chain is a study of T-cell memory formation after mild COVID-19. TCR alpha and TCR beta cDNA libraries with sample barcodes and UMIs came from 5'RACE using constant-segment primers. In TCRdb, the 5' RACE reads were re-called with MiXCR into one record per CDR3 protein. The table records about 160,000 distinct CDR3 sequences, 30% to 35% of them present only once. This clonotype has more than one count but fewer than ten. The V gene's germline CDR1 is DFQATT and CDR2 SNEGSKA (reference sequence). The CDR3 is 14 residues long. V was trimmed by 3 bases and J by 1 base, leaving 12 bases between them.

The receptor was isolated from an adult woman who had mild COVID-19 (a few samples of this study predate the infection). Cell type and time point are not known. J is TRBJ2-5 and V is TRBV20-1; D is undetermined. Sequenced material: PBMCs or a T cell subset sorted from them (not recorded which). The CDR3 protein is CSASDGPLQETQYF. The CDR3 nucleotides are TGCAGTGCTAGTGACGGACCCCTCCAAGAGACCCAGTACTTC.